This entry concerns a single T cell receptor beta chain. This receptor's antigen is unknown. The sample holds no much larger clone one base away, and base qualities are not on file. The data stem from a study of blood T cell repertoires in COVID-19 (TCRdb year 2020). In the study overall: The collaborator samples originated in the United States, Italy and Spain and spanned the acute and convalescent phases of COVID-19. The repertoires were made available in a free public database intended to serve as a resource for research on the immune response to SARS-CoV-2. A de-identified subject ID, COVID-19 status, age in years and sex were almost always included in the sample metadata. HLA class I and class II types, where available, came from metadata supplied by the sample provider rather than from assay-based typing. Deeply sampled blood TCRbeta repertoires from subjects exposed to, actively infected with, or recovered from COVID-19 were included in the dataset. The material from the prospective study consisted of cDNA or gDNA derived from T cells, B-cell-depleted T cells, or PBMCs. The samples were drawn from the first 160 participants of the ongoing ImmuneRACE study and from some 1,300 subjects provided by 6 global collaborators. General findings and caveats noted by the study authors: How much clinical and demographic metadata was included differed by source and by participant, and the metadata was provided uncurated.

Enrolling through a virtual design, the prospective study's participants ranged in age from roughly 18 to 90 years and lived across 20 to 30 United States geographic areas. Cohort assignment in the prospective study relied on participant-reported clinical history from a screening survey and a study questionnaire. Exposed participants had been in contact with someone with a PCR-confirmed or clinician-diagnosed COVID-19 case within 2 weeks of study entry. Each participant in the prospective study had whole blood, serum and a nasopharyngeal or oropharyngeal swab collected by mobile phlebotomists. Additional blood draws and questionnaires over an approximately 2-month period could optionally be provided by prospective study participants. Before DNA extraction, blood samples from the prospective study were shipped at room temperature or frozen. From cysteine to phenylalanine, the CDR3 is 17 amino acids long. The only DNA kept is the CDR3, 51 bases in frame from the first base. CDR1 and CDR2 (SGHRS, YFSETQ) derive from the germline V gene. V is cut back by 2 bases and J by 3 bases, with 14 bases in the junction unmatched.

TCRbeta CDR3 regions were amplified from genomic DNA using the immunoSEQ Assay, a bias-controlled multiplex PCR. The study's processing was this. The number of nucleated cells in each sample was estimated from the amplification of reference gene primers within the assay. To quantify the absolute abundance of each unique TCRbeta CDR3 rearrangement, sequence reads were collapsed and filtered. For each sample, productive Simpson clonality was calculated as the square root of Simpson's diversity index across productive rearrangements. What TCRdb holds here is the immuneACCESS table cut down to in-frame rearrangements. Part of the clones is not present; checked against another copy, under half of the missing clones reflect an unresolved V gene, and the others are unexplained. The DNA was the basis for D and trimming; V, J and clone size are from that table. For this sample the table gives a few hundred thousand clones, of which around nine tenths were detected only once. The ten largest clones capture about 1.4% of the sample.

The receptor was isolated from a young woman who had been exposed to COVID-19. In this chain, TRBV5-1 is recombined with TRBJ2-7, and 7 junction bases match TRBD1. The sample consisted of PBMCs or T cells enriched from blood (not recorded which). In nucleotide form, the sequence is TGCGCCAGCAGCTTCGCAAACCCGGGACAGCGATACTACGAGCAGTACTTC. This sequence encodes CASSFANPGQRYYEQYF. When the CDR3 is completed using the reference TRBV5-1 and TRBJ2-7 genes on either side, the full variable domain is KAGVTQTPRYLIKTRGQQVTLSCSPISGHRSVSWYQQTPGQGLQFLFEYFSETQRNKGNFPGRFSGRQFSNSRSEMNVSTLELGDSALYLCASSFANPGQRYYEQYFGPGTRLTVT.